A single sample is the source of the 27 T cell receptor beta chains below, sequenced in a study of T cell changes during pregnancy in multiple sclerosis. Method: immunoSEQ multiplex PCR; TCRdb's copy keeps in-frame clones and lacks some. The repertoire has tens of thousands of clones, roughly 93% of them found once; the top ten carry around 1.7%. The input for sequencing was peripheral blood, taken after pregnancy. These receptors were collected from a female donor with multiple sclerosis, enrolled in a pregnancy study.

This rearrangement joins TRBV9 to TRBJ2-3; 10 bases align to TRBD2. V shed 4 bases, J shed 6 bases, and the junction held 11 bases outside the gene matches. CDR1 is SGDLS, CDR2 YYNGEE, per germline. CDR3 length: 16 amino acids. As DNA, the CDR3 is TGTGCCAGCAGCTTTAGTCCTAGCGGGAGACCGGATACGCAGTATTTT. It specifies CASSFSPSGRPDTQYF.

The CDR3 nucleotides read TGTGCCAGCAGTTTAAGGGACAGGGGGCTTTACGAGCAGTACTTC. The encoded protein is CASSLRDRGLYEQYF. The V and J genes are TRBV6-5 and TRBJ2-7, with 12 bases matching TRBD1. Per germline, CDR1 MNHEY and CDR2 SVGAGI. The CDR3 is 15 amino acids. The ends lost 4 bases at V and 4 bases at J; junction bases unmatched: 5.

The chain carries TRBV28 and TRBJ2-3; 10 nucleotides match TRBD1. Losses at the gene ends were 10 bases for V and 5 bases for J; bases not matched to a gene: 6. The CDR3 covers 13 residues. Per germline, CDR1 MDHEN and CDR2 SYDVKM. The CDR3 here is CATQDRGEDTQYF. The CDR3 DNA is TGTGCCACCCAGGACAGGGGGGAAGATACGCAGTATTTT.

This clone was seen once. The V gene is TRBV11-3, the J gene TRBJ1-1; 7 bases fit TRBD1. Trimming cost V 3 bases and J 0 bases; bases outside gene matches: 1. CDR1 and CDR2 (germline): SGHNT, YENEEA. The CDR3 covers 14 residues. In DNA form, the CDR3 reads TGTGCCAGCAGCTTCAGGGGGATGAACACTGAAGCTTTCTTT. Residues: CASSFRGMNTEAFF.

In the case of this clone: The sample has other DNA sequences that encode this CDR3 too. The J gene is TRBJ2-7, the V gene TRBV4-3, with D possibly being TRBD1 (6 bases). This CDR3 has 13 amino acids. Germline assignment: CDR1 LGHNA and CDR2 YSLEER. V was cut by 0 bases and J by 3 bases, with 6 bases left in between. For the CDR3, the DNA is TGCGCCAGCAGCCAAGAACAGGGCTACGAGCAGTACTTC. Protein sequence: CASSQEQGYEQYF.

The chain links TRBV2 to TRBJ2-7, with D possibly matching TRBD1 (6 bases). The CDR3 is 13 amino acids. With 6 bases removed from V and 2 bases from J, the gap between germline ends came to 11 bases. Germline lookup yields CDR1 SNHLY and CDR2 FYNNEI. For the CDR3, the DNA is TGTGCCAGCAGGGAGGACAGCACCTACGAGCAGTACTTC. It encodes CASREDSTYEQYF.

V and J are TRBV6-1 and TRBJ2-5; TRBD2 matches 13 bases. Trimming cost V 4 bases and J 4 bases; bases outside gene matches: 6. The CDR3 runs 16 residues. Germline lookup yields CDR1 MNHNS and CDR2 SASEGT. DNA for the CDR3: TGTGCCAGCAGTGGAGGACTAGCGGGAGTCCCAGAGACCCAGTACTTC. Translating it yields CASSGGLAGVPETQYF.

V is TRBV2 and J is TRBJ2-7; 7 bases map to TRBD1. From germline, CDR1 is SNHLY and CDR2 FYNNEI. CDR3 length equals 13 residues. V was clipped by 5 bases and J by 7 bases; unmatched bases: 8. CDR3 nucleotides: TGTGCCAGCAGTTATCGGACAGGTGGGGAGCAGTACTTC. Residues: CASSYRTGGEQYF.

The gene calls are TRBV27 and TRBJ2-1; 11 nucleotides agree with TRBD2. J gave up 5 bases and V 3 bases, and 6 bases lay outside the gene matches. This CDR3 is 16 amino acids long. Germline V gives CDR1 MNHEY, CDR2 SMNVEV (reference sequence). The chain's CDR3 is CASSFIRLAGHNEQFF. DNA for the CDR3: TGTGCCAGCAGTTTCATTCGACTAGCGGGGCACAATGAGCAGTTCTTC.

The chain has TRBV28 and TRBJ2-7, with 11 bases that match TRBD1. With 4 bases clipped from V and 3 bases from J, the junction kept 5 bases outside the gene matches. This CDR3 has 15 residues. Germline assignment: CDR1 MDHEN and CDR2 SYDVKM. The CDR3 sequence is CASSWGTGGNYEQYF. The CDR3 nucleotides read TGTGCCAGCAGTTGGGGGACAGGGGGAAACTACGAGCAGTACTTC.

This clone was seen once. CDR3 coding DNA: TGTGCCAGCAGCTTAGCCGAGCATCTTGAGCAGTTCTTC. Protein sequence: CASSLAEHLEQFF. The chain links TRBV7-9 to TRBJ2-1; D gene uncertain. The V and J ends lost 0 bases and 9 bases respectively, with 9 bases between them. CDR1 is SEHNR and CDR2 is FQNEAQ in the germline V gene (reference sequence). The CDR3 sequence is 13 residues long.

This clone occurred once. CDR3 residues: CASSLSGRGGTQYF. The CDR3 region has the DNA TGTGCCAGCAGCTTAAGTGGGAGAGGGGGTACGCAGTATTTT. The chain uses TRBV7-3 and TRBJ2-3, with D perhaps matching TRBD1 (6 bases). CDR1 SGHTA and CDR2 FQGTGA come from the germline V gene. The CDR3 consists of 14 residues. The V end lost 1 base, the J end lost 8 bases, and 13 bases lay between the germline ends.

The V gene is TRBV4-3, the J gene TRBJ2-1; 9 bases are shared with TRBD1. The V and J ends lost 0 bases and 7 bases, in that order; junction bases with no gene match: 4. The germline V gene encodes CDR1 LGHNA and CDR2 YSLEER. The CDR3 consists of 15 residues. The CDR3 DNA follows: TGCGCCAGCAGCCAAGACTACAGGGGGCGTAATGAGCAGTTCTTC. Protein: CASSQDYRGRNEQFF.

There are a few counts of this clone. The CDR3 coding sequence is TGTGCCAGCAGTGCCCGGACAGGGCATACTGAAGCTTTCTTT. This translates into CASSARTGHTEAFF. The chain has TRBV6-4 and TRBJ1-1, with TRBD1 matching 8 bases. J was trimmed by 5 bases and V by 4 bases; bases with no gene match: 6. The CDR3 runs 14 residues. CDR1 is MRHNA, CDR2 SNTAGT, per germline.

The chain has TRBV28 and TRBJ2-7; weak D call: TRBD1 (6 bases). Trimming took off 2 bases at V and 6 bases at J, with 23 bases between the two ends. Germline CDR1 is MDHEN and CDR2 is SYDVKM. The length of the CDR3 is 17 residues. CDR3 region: CASSLNLKQGGFAEQYF. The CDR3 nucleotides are TGTGCCAGCAGTTTAAACCTGAAACAGGGCGGGTTTGCCGAGCAGTACTTC.

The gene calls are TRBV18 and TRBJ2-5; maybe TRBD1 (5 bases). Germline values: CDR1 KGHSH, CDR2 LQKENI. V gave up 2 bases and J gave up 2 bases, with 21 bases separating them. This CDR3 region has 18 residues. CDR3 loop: CASSPRFRIDSTQETQYF. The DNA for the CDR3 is TGTGCCAGCTCACCAAGGTTCCGAATCGACAGTACACAAGAGACCCAGTACTTC.

The CDR3 spells CASSLNPPRSGVPLSTDTQYF. In DNA, the CDR3 is TGTGCCAGCAGCTTAAATCCTCCTCGATCGGGGGTTCCGCTTAGCACAGATACGCAGTATTTT. This chain links TRBV7-3 with TRBJ2-3; a weak D match, TRBD2 (6 bases). In germline, CDR1 is SGHTA, CDR2 FQGTGA. The CDR3 is 21 amino acids. Trimming shortened V by 1 base and J by 0 bases, and 26 bases separated the two germline ends.

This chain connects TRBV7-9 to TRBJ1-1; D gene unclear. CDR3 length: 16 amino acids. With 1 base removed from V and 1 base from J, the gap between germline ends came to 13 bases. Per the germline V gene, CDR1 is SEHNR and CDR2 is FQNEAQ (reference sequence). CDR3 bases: TGTGCCAGCAGCTTAGTAGGCGGGGAGACGAACACTGAAGCTTTCTTT. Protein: CASSLVGGETNTEAFF.

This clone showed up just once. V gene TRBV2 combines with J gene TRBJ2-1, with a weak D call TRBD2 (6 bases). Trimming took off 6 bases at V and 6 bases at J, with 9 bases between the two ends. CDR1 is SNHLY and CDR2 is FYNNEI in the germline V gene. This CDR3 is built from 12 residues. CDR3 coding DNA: TGTGCCAGCAGGGGACTGCCCAATGAGCAGTTCTTC. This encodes CASRGLPNEQFF.

CDR3 coding DNA: TGTGCCAGCAGGATGACTAGCGGGAGCTACGAGCAGTACTTC. Protein sequence: CASRMTSGSYEQYF. The J gene is TRBJ2-7, the V gene TRBV6-5; 12 bases match TRBD2. Per the germline V gene, CDR1 is MNHEY and CDR2 is SVGAGI. CDR3 length: 14 amino acids. Trimming took 6 bases from V and 3 from J; bases not matched to a gene: 3.

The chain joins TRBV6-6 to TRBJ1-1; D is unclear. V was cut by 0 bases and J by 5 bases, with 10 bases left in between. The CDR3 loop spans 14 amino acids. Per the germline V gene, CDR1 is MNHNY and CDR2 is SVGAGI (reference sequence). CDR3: CASSYSLGGTEAFF. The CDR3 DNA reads TGTGCCAGCAGTTACTCGCTAGGAGGGACTGAAGCTTTCTTT.

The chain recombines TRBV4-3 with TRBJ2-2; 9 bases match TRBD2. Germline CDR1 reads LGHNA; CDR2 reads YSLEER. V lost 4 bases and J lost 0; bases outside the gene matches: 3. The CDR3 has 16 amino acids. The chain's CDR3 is CASSRRLAANTGELFF. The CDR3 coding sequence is TGCGCCAGCAGCCGTAGACTAGCGGCGAACACCGGGGAGCTGTTTTTT.

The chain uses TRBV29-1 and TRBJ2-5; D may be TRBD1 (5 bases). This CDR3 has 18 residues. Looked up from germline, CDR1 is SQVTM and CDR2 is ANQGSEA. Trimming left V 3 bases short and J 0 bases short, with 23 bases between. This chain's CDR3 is CSVDPPGPRLGDQETQYF. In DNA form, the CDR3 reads TGCAGCGTTGATCCGCCAGGGCCTCGTTTAGGGGACCAAGAGACCCAGTACTTC.

The CDR3 DNA follows: TGTGCCAGCGGGGGACAGCCCGCTGGCGGCTACACCTTC. Encoded protein: CASGGQPAGGYTF. This chain joins TRBV28 and TRBJ1-2; 7 bases are shared with TRBD1. The length of the CDR3 is 13 residues. The germline gives CDR1 MDHEN, CDR2 SYDVKM. V lost 8 bases, J lost 8 bases, and 11 bases stayed unmatched.

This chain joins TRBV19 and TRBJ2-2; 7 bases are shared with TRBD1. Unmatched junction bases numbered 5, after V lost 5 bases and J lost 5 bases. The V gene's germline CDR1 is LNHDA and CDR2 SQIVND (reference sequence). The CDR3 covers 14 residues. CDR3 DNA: TGTGCCAGTAGTTTAAGACAGGGTACCGGGGAGCTGTTTTTT. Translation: CASSLRQGTGELFF.

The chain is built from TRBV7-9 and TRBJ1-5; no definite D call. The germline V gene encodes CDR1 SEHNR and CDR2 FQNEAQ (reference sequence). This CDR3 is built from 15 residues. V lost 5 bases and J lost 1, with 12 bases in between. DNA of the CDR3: TGTGCCAGCAGCCCGGGAGTGACGAGCAATCAGCCCCAGCATTTT. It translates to CASSPGVTSNQPQHF. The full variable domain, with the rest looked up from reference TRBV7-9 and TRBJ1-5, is DTGVSQNPRHKITKRGQNVTFRCDPISEHNRLYWYRQTLGQGPEFLTYFQNEAQLEKSRLLSDRFSAERPKGSFSTLEIQRTEQGDSAMYLCASSPGVTSNQPQHFGDGTRLSIL.

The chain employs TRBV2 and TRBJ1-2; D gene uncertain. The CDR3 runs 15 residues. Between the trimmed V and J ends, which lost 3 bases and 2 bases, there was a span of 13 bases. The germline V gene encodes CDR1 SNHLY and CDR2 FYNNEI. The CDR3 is CASSDIGLNNYGYTF. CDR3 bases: TGTGCCAGCAGTGATATCGGACTGAACAACTATGGCTACACCTTC. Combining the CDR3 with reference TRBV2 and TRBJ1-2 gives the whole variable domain EPEVTQTPSHQVTQMGQEVILRCVPISNHLYFYWYRQILGQKVEFLVSFYNNEISEKSEIFDDQFSVERPDGSNFTLKIRSTKLEDSAMYFCASSDIGLNNYGYTFGSGTRLTVV.